Following are 18 T cell receptor beta chains from one sample sequenced in a study of blood T cell repertoires in COVID-19. Profiled with immunoSEQ multiplex PCR; TCRdb holds only in-frame clones, not every one. The sample yields approximately 300,000 clones, about 85% seen once. The sequenced sample consisted of PBMCs or T cells enriched from blood (not recorded which). The origin of the receptors is a woman in her thirties who had recovered from COVID-19.

The chain recombines TRBV6-5 with TRBJ2-7; 8 nucleotides agree with TRBD2. Trimming at V came to 10 bases and at J to 4 bases, leaving 12 bases not matched to a gene. The CDR3 covers 14 residues. CDR1 and CDR2 from the germline V gene are MNHEY and SVGAGI. The CDR3 protein is CATRGAGDLYEQYF. The CDR3 DNA reads TGTGCCACCCGAGGAGCGGGGGATCTATACGAGCAGTACTTC.

The genes are TRBV3-1 (or the pseudogene TRBV3-2) and TRBJ1-4, with 7 bases fitting TRBD1. Per germline, CDR1 LGHDT and CDR2 YNNKEL (reference sequence). This CDR3 is built from 15 residues. J gave up 3 bases and V 3 bases, and 4 bases lay outside the gene matches. CDR3 sequence reads: CASSQSTGANEKLFF. In DNA form, the CDR3 reads TGTGCCAGCAGCCAGTCTACAGGGGCTAATGAAAAACTGTTTTTT.

This chain joins TRBV7-2 and TRBJ2-7, with TRBD1 identical over 9 bases. The CDR3 has 15 amino acids. Germline loops: CDR1 SGHTA, CDR2 FQGNSA. Unmatched junction bases numbered 11, after V lost 7 bases and J lost 4 bases. CDR3 residues: CASTLTGGARYEQYF. For the CDR3, the DNA is TGTGCCAGCACCCTCACAGGGGGCGCGCGGTACGAGCAGTACTTC. The entire variable domain, with the rest obtained from reference TRBV7-2 and TRBJ2-7, is as follows: GAGVSQSPSNKVTEKGKDVELRCDPISGHTALYWYRQSLGQGLEFLIYFQGNSAPDKSGLPSDRFSAERTGGSVSTLTIQRTQQEDSAVYLCASTLTGGARYEQYFGPGTRLTVT.

The chain employs TRBV7-9 and TRBJ1-1, with D unresolved. V shed 4 bases and J shed 8 bases, with 8 bases lying between them. The CDR3 is 11 amino acids. Germline V gene lookup returns CDR1 SEHNR and CDR2 FQNEAQ (reference sequence). The DNA of the CDR3 is TGTGCCAGCAGCTACCGACACGAAGCTTTCTTT. Its protein is CASSYRHEAFF.

The rearrangement joins TRBV4-2 to TRBJ2-1; unclear D gene. The germline V and J ends were trimmed by 5 bases and 0 bases, with 14 bases remaining between them. Looked up from germline, CDR1 is LGHNA and CDR2 is YNFKEQ. CDR3 size: 16 residues. The CDR3 here is CASSEASPGSYNEQFF. In DNA, the CDR3 is TGTGCCAGCAGCGAGGCTTCTCCGGGCTCCTACAATGAGCAGTTCTTC.

V usage is TRBV7-9 and J usage is TRBJ1-6; TRBD1 agrees at 7 bases. CDR1 is SEHNR and CDR2 is FQNEAQ in the germline V gene (reference sequence). This CDR3 is built from 14 residues. V was pared by 5 bases and J by 10 bases, with 8 bases of the junction left unmatched. This CDR3 is CASSLGDSRSPLHF. CDR3 sequence (DNA): TGTGCCAGCAGCCTGGGGGACAGCAGATCACCCCTCCACTTT. Full variable domain (missing parts from reference TRBV7-9 and TRBJ1-6): DTGVSQNPRHKITKRGQNVTFRCDPISEHNRLYWYRQTLGQGPEFLTYFQNEAQLEKSRLLSDRFSAERPKGSFSTLEIQRTEQGDSAMYLCASSLGDSRSPLHFGNGTRLTVT.

The chain joins TRBV2 to TRBJ2-5, with TRBD2 matching 11 bases. J gave up 5 bases and V 3 bases, and 14 bases lay outside the gene matches. The V gene's germline CDR1 is SNHLY and CDR2 FYNNEI. This CDR3 contains 18 residues. The CDR3 DNA is TGTGCCAGCAGTGACGGGAGCGTACTAGCGGGGGTGTACGAGACCCAGTACTTC. As protein: CASSDGSVLAGVYETQYF.

The V call is TRBV14, the J call TRBJ2-5; D ambiguous. The V gene lost 3 bases and the J gene lost 2 bases, with 10 bases spanning the gap. The CDR3 has 14 amino acids. Per germline, CDR1 SGHDN and CDR2 FVKESK. CDR3 coding DNA: TGTGCCAGCAGCCATGCCGGGTCTCAAGAGACCCAGTACTTC. It specifies CASSHAGSQETQYF.

This clone was recorded once. This chain joins TRBV12-5 and TRBJ1-3, with D unclear. This CDR3 has 14 residues. Germline CDR1 is LGHNT and CDR2 is FRNRAP. The V end lost 2 bases, the J end lost 2 bases, and 7 bases lay between the germline ends. The chain's CDR3 is CASGLFSTGNTIYF. The DNA of the CDR3 is TGTGCTAGTGGTTTGTTTTCCACTGGAAACACCATATATTTT.

The CDR3 DNA reads as TGTGCCAGCAGCTTAGAACAGGGGCGGACAGATACGCAGTATTTT. Residues: CASSLEQGRTDTQYF. V is TRBV13 and J is TRBJ2-3; 7 bases map to TRBD1. Per the germline V gene, CDR1 is PRHDT and CDR2 is FYEKMQ (reference sequence). There are 15 residues in the CDR3. Trimming removed 1 base from V and 3 bases from J; junction bases left unmatched: 4.

This rearrangement joins TRBV19 to TRBJ1-2; 7 bases agree with TRBD1. The V segment lost 3 bases and the J segment 2 bases; nucleotides outside the gene matches: 9. There are 16 residues in the CDR3. The germline CDR1 and CDR2 sequences are LNHDA and SQIVND (reference sequence). The CDR3 nucleotides are TGTGCCAGTAGTATTGAGACAGGGTATCCCAACTATGGCTACACCTTC. This codes for CASSIETGYPNYGYTF.

This chain links TRBV5-1 with TRBJ2-1; possible D gene TRBD2, 5 bases. CDR3 length equals 11 residues. Germline loops: CDR1 SGHRS, CDR2 YFSETQ. Trimming shortened V by 7 bases and J by 15 bases, and 17 bases separated the two germline ends. The CDR3 here is CASAEQEALFF. The CDR3 coding sequence is TGCGCCAGCGCCGAGCAGGAGGCACTGTTCTTC.

V gene TRBV19 combines with J gene TRBJ1-2; no clear D. Trimming removed 7 bases from V and 2 bases from J, with 14 bases in between. The CDR3 contains 14 residues. Germline values: CDR1 LNHDA, CDR2 SQIVND (reference sequence). The CDR3 DNA reads as TGTGCCAGTATCAATGCTGGGGAGAACTATGGCTACACCTTC. It specifies CASINAGENYGYTF.

This clone was counted once. The chain is built from TRBV5-1 and TRBJ2-7, with D possibly matching TRBD2 (5 bases). This CDR3 is built from 15 residues. Trimming removed 2 bases from V and 0 bases from J, with 12 bases in between. The germline V gene encodes CDR1 SGHRS and CDR2 YFSETQ. The CDR3 DNA reads as TGCGCCAGCAGCTTTGGAGCGGTGAGCTCCTACGAGCAGTACTTC. Its translation is CASSFGAVSSYEQYF.

J is TRBJ1-2 and V is TRBV6-5; no clear D. The CDR3 consists of 12 residues. In germline, CDR1 is MNHEY, CDR2 SVGAGI. Trimming removed 2 bases at V and 7 bases at J, with 8 bases between. The CDR3 sequence is CASSYMGGGYTF. DNA for the CDR3: TGTGCCAGCAGTTACATGGGAGGTGGCTACACCTTC.

This chain uses TRBV25-1 with TRBJ1-4, with no clear D. This CDR3 is built from 16 residues. Trimming took off 2 bases at V and 8 bases at J, with 18 bases between the two ends. CDR1 is MGHDK and CDR2 is SYGVNS in the germline V gene. CDR3: CASSERRVSGREKLFF. In DNA form, the CDR3 reads TGTGCCAGCAGTGAAAGGAGGGTCTCTGGCCGGGAAAAACTGTTTTTT.

This chain joins TRBV30 and TRBJ1-5; TRBD1 matches 8 bases. From germline, CDR1 is GTSNPN and CDR2 SVGIG (reference sequence). This CDR3 region has 15 residues. V gave up 5 bases and J gave up 3 bases; unmatched junction bases: 9. In nucleotides, the CDR3 is TGTGCCTGGGCACACAGGGGGGGTGTCAATCAGCCCCAGCATTTT. This codes for CAWAHRGGVNQPQHF.

This sequence joins TRBV25-1 and TRBJ2-7, with TRBD1 matching over 8 bases. The CDR3 consists of 15 residues. Trimming took 2 bases from V and 4 from J; bases not matched to a gene: 7. Germline CDR1 and CDR2: MGHDK and SYGVNS. CDR3 protein: CASSEPGTGVYEQYF. The CDR3 coding sequence is TGTGCCAGCAGTGAACCCGGGACAGGAGTATACGAGCAGTACTTC.